This passage covers 25 T cell receptor beta chains from one sample sequenced in a study of CD8+CD57+ T cells in acquired aplastic anemia (dated by TCRdb to the late 2010s). Sequencing instrument: Illumina HiSeq 2000. Genomic DNA served as template for TCR beta VDJ combination and CDR3 sequence profiling. Starting from the raw public reads, TCRdb applied fastp trimming at Q25, assembled clones with MiXCR and retained in-frame beta chains. Here each entry gathers all rows of one CDR3 protein and keeps the most common genes and DNA. A total of 100,000 to 150,000 distinct CDR3 sequences appear in this sample, 48% of them only once. The ten top clones hold about 2.3% of the sample. The sequenced sample consisted of sorted CD4+, CD8+, or CD8+CD57+ T cells (not recorded which) from PBMCs. The receptors stem from a human donor in good health, serving as a control.

This clonotype was picked up many times. The chain couples TRBV11-2 to TRBJ2-1, with a weak D call TRBD1 (6 bases). V was shortened by 2 bases and J by 8 bases, with 10 bases between the two germline ends. The CDR3 covers 13 residues. Germline CDR1 is SGHAT and CDR2 is FQNNGV. The CDR3 region is CASSLSPGDEQFF. In DNA form, the CDR3 reads TGTGCCAGCAGCTTAAGTCCAGGGGATGAGCAGTTCTTC. The whole variable domain, filled in from reference TRBV11-2 and TRBJ2-1, reads EAGVAQSPRYKIIEKRQSVAFWCNPISGHATLYWYQQILGQGPKLLIQFQNNGVVDDSQLPKDRFSAERLKGVDSTLKIQPAKLEDSAVYLCASSLSPGDEQFFGPGTRLTVL.

The genes are TRBV29-1 and TRBJ1-2; 7 nucleotides line up with TRBD1. V trimming: 3 bases; J trimming: 2 bases; junction bases outside the gene matches: 6. This CDR3 region has 14 residues. The germline V gene encodes CDR1 SQVTM and CDR2 ANQGSEA. CDR3 protein: CSVDYRGTNYGYTF. The CDR3 DNA follows: TGCAGCGTTGATTACAGGGGAACAAACTATGGCTACACCTTC.

This chain joins TRBV5-6 and TRBJ1-6; D is perhaps TRBD1 (6 bases). Trimming shortened V by 1 base and J by 11 bases, and 13 bases separated the two germline ends. The CDR3 has 14 amino acids. Germline lookup yields CDR1 SGHDT and CDR2 YYEEEE. In DNA, the CDR3 is TGTGCCAGCAGCTTGAAGGGGGAAAATCCACCCCTCCACTTT. Its translation is CASSLKGENPPLHF.

Notes on this clonotype: A much bigger clone sits one base away, suggesting this may be a read error. The conserved final phenylalanine or tryptophan is absent from the CDR3, which likely points to a read error. The chain is built from TRBV6-5 and TRBJ1-5; 9 bases align to TRBD1. Germline V gene sequence: CDR1 MNHEY, CDR2 SVGAGI. J gave up 2 bases and V 4 bases, and 3 bases lay outside the gene matches. This CDR3 spans 15 amino acids. In DNA, the CDR3 is TGTGCCAGCAGTTTACAGGGGGCTGGCAATCAGCCCCAGCATCTT. Its translation is CASSLQGAGNQPQHL.

The V gene is TRBV19, the J gene TRBJ1-5; D is perhaps TRBD1 (5 bases). Germline V gives CDR1 LNHDA, CDR2 SQIVND (reference sequence). The CDR3 is made up of 15 amino acids. The V gene lost 8 bases and the J gene lost 7 bases, with 21 bases spanning the gap. The CDR3 nucleotides read TGTGCCAGTCGCCCCCGTCCGGGGCAAGACCAGCCCCAGCATTTT. Protein sequence: CASRPRPGQDQPQHF.

CDR3 DNA sequence: TGTGCCAGCAGTGAAGTCCGTGGGCCAGGGGGTTATGGCTACACCTTC. Its protein is CASSEVRGPGGYGYTF. The chain recombines TRBV25-1 with TRBJ1-2, with 7 positions matching TRBD1. This CDR3 contains 16 residues. The junction had 11 bases not matched to a gene; V was cut back by 2 bases and J by 5 bases. Germline V CDR1 and CDR2: MGHDK, SYGVNS.

Note on this clonotype: Since a much larger clone is just one base distant, this may be a read error. This sequence joins TRBV19 and TRBJ2-5, with TRBD1 matching over 9 bases. CDR1 is LNHDA, CDR2 SQIVND, per germline (reference sequence). The V segment lost 3 bases and the J segment 4 bases; nucleotides outside the gene matches: 3. The CDR3 loop spans 14 amino acids. The CDR3 region has the DNA TGTGCCAGTAGTATGGGACAGGGAGGAGAGACCCAGTACTTC. As protein: CASSMGQGGETQYF.

The chain links TRBV4-1 to TRBJ2-7; the D call may be TRBD1 or TRBD2 (5 bases each). The CDR3 has 12 residues. Trimming pared 1 base from V and 11 bases from J, leaving 12 bases between. The germline V gene encodes CDR1 MGHRA and CDR2 YSYEKL. CDR3 loop: CASSQGGREKYF. In DNA form, the CDR3 reads TGCGCCAGCAGCCAAGGGGGCAGGGAGAAGTACTTC.

V usage is TRBV10-3 and J usage is TRBJ1-2; D may be TRBD1 (5 bases). Germline assignment: CDR1 ENHRY and CDR2 SYGVKD. Trimming left V 2 bases short and J 6 bases short, with 7 bases between. The CDR3 covers 12 residues. In DNA form, the CDR3 reads TGTGCCATCAGTGAGGGGGCAGATGGCTACACCTTC. Its protein product is CAISEGADGYTF.

This clonotype was observed at least ten times. The chain carries TRBV30 and TRBJ2-7; TRBD1 aligns across 11 bases. CDR1 and CDR2 from the germline V gene are GTSNPN and SVGIG (reference sequence). CDR3 length: 16 amino acids. V trimming: 3 bases; J trimming: 0 bases; junction bases outside the gene matches: 7. CDR3 in DNA: TGTGCCTGGAGCCCTGGGACAGGGGGACGCTCCTACGAGCAGTACTTC. Protein sequence: CAWSPGTGGRSYEQYF.

This clonotype was detected once. This sequence joins TRBV19 and TRBJ2-1; 11 bases agree with TRBD1. The CDR3 length is 15 residues. The germline V gene has CDR1 LNHDA and CDR2 SQIVND (reference sequence). After removal of 3 bases from V and 4 bases from J, the junction contained 2 bases not matched to a gene. CDR3 nucleotides: TGTGCCAGTAGTATTGGACAGGGGGCTTACAATGAGCAGTTCTTC. This translates into CASSIGQGAYNEQFF.

The chain carries TRBV11-1 and TRBJ1-6; 9 bases are shared with TRBD1. This CDR3 is 16 amino acids long. With V trimmed by 6 bases and J by 9 bases, 12 bases remained unmatched. Germline CDR1 and CDR2: SGHAT and FQDESV (reference sequence). The chain's CDR3 is CASRGGPGQGTSPLHF. For the CDR3, the DNA is TGTGCCAGCAGAGGGGGCCCGGGACAGGGCACTTCACCCCTCCACTTT.

Regarding this clonotype: The CDR3 ends on some other residue instead of the conserved phenylalanine or tryptophan, so this is likely a read error. V and J are TRBV24-1 and TRBJ2-7, with TRBD1 identical over 7 bases. CDR1 KGHDR and CDR2 SFDVKD come from the germline V gene. V was clipped by 11 bases and J by 8 bases; unmatched bases: 5. This CDR3 spans 10 amino acids. The CDR3 loop reads CARRGGKQYI. CDR3 DNA sequence: TGTGCCAGGAGAGGGGGCAAGCAGTACATC.

V usage is TRBV3-1 and J usage is TRBJ2-3; 8 nucleotides match TRBD2. The CDR3 covers 17 residues. The trim removed 1 base at V and 7 bases at J, leaving 13 bases unmatched. In germline, CDR1 is LGHDT, CDR2 YNNKEL (reference sequence). The DNA for the CDR3 is TGTGCCAGCAGCCAAGGGGGCGGGGGGACCTCCCCCTATACGCAGTATTTT. It encodes CASSQGGGGTSPYTQYF.

The rearrangement joins TRBV2 to TRBJ2-1; D not certain. V gave up 8 bases and J gave up 10 bases, with 18 bases separating them. This CDR3 has 13 amino acids. Looked up from germline, CDR1 is SNHLY and CDR2 is FYNNEI. The chain's CDR3 is CASSLSFMVEQFF. The CDR3 DNA follows: TGTGCCAGCTCCCTATCCTTTATGGTAGAGCAGTTCTTC.

The chain links TRBV29-1 to TRBJ2-7; D possibly uses TRBD1 or TRBD2 (5 bases each). Between the trimmed V and J ends, which lost 6 bases and 0 bases, there was a span of 12 bases. The CDR3 extends over 13 amino acids. Germline V gene sequence: CDR1 SQVTM, CDR2 ANQGSEA. CDR3 sequence: CSVGDRVSYEQYF. The CDR3 bases are TGCAGCGTGGGGGACCGGGTCTCCTACGAGCAGTACTTC.

The chain recombines TRBV2 with TRBJ2-5; unclear D gene. Trimming took off 6 bases at V and 4 bases at J, with 9 bases between the two ends. CDR1 is SNHLY, CDR2 FYNNEI, per germline. The CDR3 has 12 amino acids. Here the CDR3 DNA reads TGTGCCAGCAGGACGGACGGAGAGACCCAGTACTTC. Translation: CASRTDGETQYF.

The CDR3 DNA follows: TGTGCCAGCAGACCCGGGAACAGGGCGGTCGATGAGCAGTTCTTC. Its protein product is CASRPGNRAVDEQFF. V gene TRBV4-2 combines with J gene TRBJ2-1; the D gene is possibly TRBD1 (6 bases). The germline V gene has CDR1 LGHNA and CDR2 YNFKEQ. The CDR3 is 15 amino acids. V gave up 6 bases and J gave up 8 bases, with 20 bases separating them.

In its sample, this clonotype was seen many times. V is TRBV7-2 and J is TRBJ2-3, with TRBD1 as a possible D gene (6 bases). The CDR3 covers 18 residues. V lost 1 base, J lost 2 bases, and 19 bases lay in between. From germline, CDR1 is SGHTA and CDR2 FQGNSA. The CDR3 sequence is CASSLGLGPRGHTDTQYF. The DNA for the CDR3 is TGTGCCAGCAGCTTAGGTCTGGGCCCCAGGGGTCACACAGATACGCAGTATTTT.

This clonotype turned up a few times. V is TRBV10-2 and J is TRBJ1-1; 8 bases agree with TRBD1. The CDR3 is made up of 13 amino acids. CDR1 is WSHSY, CDR2 SAAADI, per germline. The V gene end was trimmed by 7 bases and the J gene end by 4 bases; junction bases not matched to a gene: 5. CDR3 loop: CASTWTGSTEAFF. The CDR3 DNA follows: TGCGCCAGCACCTGGACAGGGAGCACTGAAGCTTTCTTT.

At least ten counts were recorded for this clonotype. The chain has TRBV7-8 and TRBJ2-5; TRBD2 might be the D (7 bases). V was clipped by 7 bases and J by 5 bases, with 17 bases between them. The length of the CDR3 is 14 residues. Germline CDR1 and CDR2: SGHVS and FQNEAQ. The CDR3, as DNA: TGTGCCAGCACCCCTAGGGGGGGGCAGGAGACCCAGTACTTC. It encodes CASTPRGGQETQYF. Looking up the rest from reference TRBV7-8 and TRBJ2-5 gives the full variable domain: GAGVSQSPRYKVAKRGQDVALRCDPISGHVSLFWYQQALGQGPEFLTYFQNEAQLDKSGLPSDRFFAERPEGSVSTLKIQRTQQEDSAVYLCASTPRGGQETQYFGPGTRLLVL.

V gene TRBV5-1 combines with J gene TRBJ2-5; 12 bases agree with TRBD2. CDR3 length: 16 amino acids. V lost 4 bases to trimming and J lost 5 bases; unmatched junction nucleotides: 9. Germline values: CDR1 SGHRS, CDR2 YFSETQ. As DNA, the CDR3 is TGCGCCAGCAGCCCACGTGGACTAGCGGGGTTGGAGACCCAGTACTTC. Residues: CASSPRGLAGLETQYF. Based on the CDR3 plus reference TRBV5-1 and TRBJ2-5, the full variable domain is KAGVTQTPRYLIKTRGQQVTLSCSPISGHRSVSWYQQTPGQGLQFLFEYFSETQRNKGNFPGRFSGRQFSNSRSEMNVSTLELGDSALYLCASSPRGLAGLETQYFGPGTRLLVL.

V gene TRBV7-9 combines with J gene TRBJ2-7; D may be TRBD2 (6 bases). The V gene lost 0 bases and the J gene lost 2 bases, with 8 bases spanning the gap. The CDR3 runs to 14 residues. CDR1 and CDR2 (germline): SEHNR, FQNEAQ (reference sequence). CDR3 nucleotides: TGTGCCAGCAGCTTAGCGGGACTCCCCTACGAGCAGTACTTC. Translation: CASSLAGLPYEQYF.

As regards this clonotype: The junction does not match germline at one end; this may be a read error. The chain combines TRBV20-1 with TRBJ2-1, with 8 positions matching TRBD2. Germline CDR1 reads DFQATT; CDR2 reads SNEGSKA (reference sequence). This CDR3 has 15 amino acids. The CDR3 is CSARYGLAEINKQFF. The CDR3 DNA reads as TGCAGTGCTAGATACGGACTAGCAGAAATCAATAAGCAGTTCTTC.

This clonotype was seen more than once but under ten times. The chain joins TRBV15 to TRBJ1-2, with TRBD1 matching 7 bases. The junction had 6 bases not matched to a gene; V was cut back by 6 bases and J by 2 bases. CDR1 and CDR2 (germline): LNHNV, YYDKDF (reference sequence). The CDR3 totals 14 residues. DNA of the CDR3: TGTGCCACCAGGAGGCAGGGGGAGAACTATGGCTACACCTTC. Its translation is CATRRQGENYGYTF.